This is a list of T cell receptor beta chains from one sample in a study of T cell responses to AZD1222 COVID-19 vaccine. Measured with immunoSEQ multiplex PCR; TCRdb has only the in-frame clones, and not every one. The table has roughly 77,000 clones, 90% seen once. The material was peripheral blood, obtained on day 0 of AZD1222 vaccination. These receptors came from an adult in good health. CDR3s include the opening cysteine and the closing phenylalanine or tryptophan. Each record gives: V gene, D gene, J gene, clone size, CDR3 protein, CDR3 DNA. The D gene is left open where the match is weak. Size is stated for part of the rows, as once, few or many counts, or as a class when the clone is expanded.

v_gene: TRBV4-1
d_gene: -
j_gene: TRBJ2-1
abundance: once
CDR3aa: CASSQAQGGYNEQFF
CDR3nt: TGCGCCAGCAGCCAAGCCCAGGGGGGCTACAATGAGCAGTTCTTC

v_gene: TRBV5-1
d_gene: TRBD1
j_gene: TRBJ1-6
abundance: -
CDR3aa: CASSLAGQGNSPLHF
CDR3nt: TGCGCCAGCAGCTTGGCGGGACAGGGCAATTCACCCCTCCACTTT

v_gene: TRBV5-8
d_gene: -
j_gene: TRBJ2-5
abundance: -
CDR3aa: CASSLGRVQETQYF
CDR3nt: TGTGCCAGCAGCTTAGGACGGGTCCAAGAGACCCAGTACTTC

v_gene: TRBV11-2
d_gene: TRBD1
j_gene: TRBJ1-4
abundance: once
CDR3aa: CASSLGIPGQQNEKLFF
CDR3nt: TGTGCCAGCAGCTTAGGCATTCCGGGACAGCAAAATGAAAAACTGTTTTTT

v_gene: TRBV5-1
d_gene: -
j_gene: TRBJ2-2
abundance: -
CDR3aa: CASSLAGIGTGELFF
CDR3nt: TGCGCCAGCAGCTTGGCAGGGATTGGCACCGGGGAGCTGTTTTTT

v_gene: TRBV19
d_gene: -
j_gene: TRBJ1-1
abundance: -
CDR3aa: CASSIDGEEGSFMNTEAFF
CDR3nt: TGTGCCAGTAGTATAGATGGGGAGGAGGGATCCTTCATGAACACTGAAGCTTTCTTT

v_gene: TRBV2
d_gene: -
j_gene: TRBJ1-6
abundance: -
CDR3aa: CASSDRINSPLHF
CDR3nt: TGTGCCAGCAGTGACAGGATAAATTCACCCCTCCACTTT

v_gene: TRBV18
d_gene: -
j_gene: TRBJ1-6
abundance: -
CDR3aa: CASSQRRTDYNSPLHF
CDR3nt: TGTGCCAGCTCCCAACGACGGACGGACTATAATTCACCCCTCCACTTT

v_gene: TRBV9
d_gene: -
j_gene: TRBJ1-1
abundance: -
CDR3aa: CASSVVVNTEAFF
CDR3nt: TGTGCCAGCAGCGTAGTGGTGAACACTGAAGCTTTCTTT

v_gene: TRBV28
d_gene: -
j_gene: TRBJ1-5
abundance: -
CDR3aa: CASRQQEQLYQPQHF
CDR3nt: TGTGCCAGCAGACAACAGGAACAACTTTATCAGCCCCAGCATTTT

v_gene: TRBV19
d_gene: -
j_gene: TRBJ1-1
abundance: -
CDR3aa: CASRQGALTLNTEAFF
CDR3nt: TGTGCCAGTCGACAAGGGGCACTTACTCTGAACACTGAAGCTTTCTTT

v_gene: TRBV18
d_gene: -
j_gene: TRBJ2-5
abundance: -
CDR3aa: CASSRLLETQYF
CDR3nt: TGTGCCAGCTCACGCTTATTGGAGACCCAGTACTTC

v_gene: TRBV2
d_gene: TRBD1
j_gene: TRBJ1-5
abundance: once
CDR3aa: CASSETGRHQPQHF
CDR3nt: TGTGCCAGCAGCGAGACAGGGAGACATCAGCCCCAGCATTTT

v_gene: TRBV28
d_gene: TRBD1
j_gene: TRBJ1-2
abundance: -
CDR3aa: CASSSPPGTGFQYGYTF
CDR3nt: TGTGCCAGCAGTAGCCCCCCCGGGACAGGGTTTCAATATGGCTACACCTTC

v_gene: TRBV28
d_gene: -
j_gene: TRBJ2-6
abundance: -
CDR3aa: CASSPRSGANVLTF
CDR3nt: TGTGCCAGCAGTCCGCGGTCTGGGGCCAACGTCCTGACTTTC

v_gene: TRBV14
d_gene: TRBD1
j_gene: TRBJ2-5
abundance: -
CDR3aa: CASSHGQGAETQYF
CDR3nt: TGTGCCAGCAGCCATGGGCAGGGGGCTGAGACCCAGTACTTC

v_gene: TRBV24-1
d_gene: -
j_gene: TRBJ1-1
abundance: -
CDR3aa: CATSGGLTGAFF
CDR3nt: TGTGCCACCAGTGGCGGGTTAACGGGGGCTTTCTTT

v_gene: TRBV9
d_gene: -
j_gene: TRBJ1-2
abundance: -
CDR3aa: CASSEPGRGYGYTF
CDR3nt: TGTGCCAGCAGCGAACCAGGGCGGGGCTATGGCTACACCTTC

v_gene: TRBV10-2
d_gene: -
j_gene: TRBJ1-5
abundance: -
CDR3aa: CASSDRTLNQPQHF
CDR3nt: TGCGCCAGCAGTGACAGAACTTTAAATCAGCCCCAGCATTTT

v_gene: TRBV5-1
d_gene: TRBD1
j_gene: TRBJ1-2
abundance: -
CDR3aa: CASSLGQGEIYGYTF
CDR3nt: TGCGCCAGCAGCTTGGGACAGGGGGAGATTTATGGCTACACCTTC

v_gene: TRBV4-1
d_gene: TRBD1
j_gene: TRBJ2-6
abundance: -
CDR3aa: CASSQESQGALGANVLTF
CDR3nt: TGCGCCAGCAGCCAAGAATCACAGGGGGCGCTTGGGGCCAACGTCCTGACTTTC

v_gene: TRBV18
d_gene: TRBD2
j_gene: TRBJ2-7
abundance: -
CDR3aa: CASSPRVAGGQAEQYF
CDR3nt: TGTGCCAGCTCACCGAGGGTAGCGGGGGGGCAGGCCGAGCAGTACTTC

v_gene: TRBV12-3/TRBV12-4
d_gene: -
j_gene: TRBJ1-4
abundance: -
CDR3aa: CASSLGPRGLFF
CDR3nt: TGTGCCAGCAGTTTAGGCCCCCGGGGACTGTTTTTT

v_gene: TRBV2
d_gene: -
j_gene: TRBJ1-1
abundance: -
CDR3aa: CASSVDKNTEAFF
CDR3nt: TGTGCCAGCAGCGTGGACAAGAACACTGAAGCTTTCTTT

v_gene: TRBV6-5
d_gene: -
j_gene: TRBJ2-7
abundance: once
CDR3aa: CASSYGARYEQYF
CDR3nt: TGTGCCAGCAGTTACGGCGCCCGCTACGAGCAGTACTTC

v_gene: TRBV2
d_gene: -
j_gene: TRBJ1-5
abundance: few
CDR3aa: CASSESWSNQPQHF
CDR3nt: TGTGCCAGCAGTGAGAGTTGGAGCAATCAGCCCCAGCATTTT

v_gene: TRBV9
d_gene: -
j_gene: TRBJ2-2
abundance: -
CDR3aa: CASSVAGGEGGELFF
CDR3nt: TGTGCCAGCAGCGTAGCTGGGGGCGAGGGCGGGGAGCTGTTTTTT

v_gene: TRBV2
d_gene: -
j_gene: TRBJ1-6
abundance: -
CDR3aa: CASSESGQGGSPLHF
CDR3nt: TGTGCCAGCAGTGAATCGGGCCAGGGAGGTTCACCCCTCCACTTT

v_gene: TRBV7-8
d_gene: TRBD2
j_gene: TRBJ2-5
abundance: -
CDR3aa: CASSLQAGPQETQYF
CDR3nt: TGTGCCAGCAGCTTACAAGCGGGGCCTCAAGAGACCCAGTACTTC

v_gene: TRBV6-5
d_gene: TRBD2
j_gene: TRBJ2-1
abundance: -
CDR3aa: CASRHSGGAHEQFF
CDR3nt: TGTGCCAGCAGACATAGCGGGGGGGCCCATGAGCAGTTCTTC

v_gene: TRBV9
d_gene: TRBD1
j_gene: TRBJ2-1
abundance: -
CDR3aa: CASSVGTGHNEQFF
CDR3nt: TGTGCCAGCAGCGTAGGGACAGGGCACAATGAGCAGTTCTTC

v_gene: TRBV2
d_gene: -
j_gene: TRBJ1-2
abundance: -
CDR3aa: CANPQGVRPNYGYTF
CDR3nt: TGTGCCAACCCCCAAGGCGTCAGGCCAAACTATGGCTACACCTTC

v_gene: TRBV4-2
d_gene: -
j_gene: TRBJ1-3
abundance: -
CDR3aa: CASSHQRLSGNTIYF
CDR3nt: TGTGCCAGCAGCCACCAACGACTCTCTGGAAACACCATATATTTT

v_gene: TRBV18
d_gene: TRBD1
j_gene: TRBJ1-4
abundance: -
CDR3aa: CASSQPDRADEKLFF
CDR3nt: TGTGCCAGCTCACAGCCGGACAGGGCCGATGAAAAACTGTTTTTT

v_gene: TRBV9
d_gene: -
j_gene: TRBJ1-4
abundance: -
CDR3aa: CASSVNEKLFF
CDR3nt: TGTGCCAGCAGCGTTAATGAAAAACTGTTTTTT

v_gene: TRBV12-3/TRBV12-4
d_gene: -
j_gene: TRBJ1-1
abundance: once
CDR3aa: CASSLRGITEAFF
CDR3nt: TGTGCCAGCAGTTTGAGGGGGATCACTGAAGCTTTCTTT

v_gene: TRBV30
d_gene: -
j_gene: TRBJ1-4
abundance: -
CDR3aa: CAWSGGDPPERLFF
CDR3nt: TGTGCCTGGAGTGGGGGGGACCCGCCGGAGAGACTGTTTTTT

v_gene: TRBV18
d_gene: -
j_gene: TRBJ1-4
abundance: -
CDR3aa: CASSPPSQGGEKLFF
CDR3nt: TGTGCCAGCTCACCACCGTCCCAGGGCGGGGAAAAACTGTTTTTT

v_gene: TRBV7-2
d_gene: -
j_gene: TRBJ2-3
abundance: -
CDR3aa: CASSLARTSTDTQYF
CDR3nt: TGTGCCAGCAGCTTAGCGCGGACCAGCACAGATACGCAGTATTTT

v_gene: TRBV6-5
d_gene: -
j_gene: TRBJ2-2
abundance: -
CDR3aa: CASSRRTANTGELFF
CDR3nt: TGTGCCAGCAGCCGAAGGACAGCAAACACCGGGGAGCTGTTTTTT

v_gene: TRBV7-2
d_gene: TRBD1
j_gene: TRBJ1-5
abundance: -
CDR3aa: CASSLETGGQPQHF
CDR3nt: TGTGCCAGCAGCTTAGAGACAGGGGGTCAGCCCCAGCATTTT

v_gene: TRBV4-1
d_gene: TRBD1
j_gene: TRBJ2-7
abundance: once
CDR3aa: CASSQVTGGPYEQYF
CDR3nt: TGCGCCAGCAGCCAAGTGACAGGGGGCCCCTACGAGCAGTACTTC

v_gene: TRBV27
d_gene: TRBD1
j_gene: TRBJ2-7
abundance: -
CDR3aa: CASSRQGVSYEQYF
CDR3nt: TGTGCCAGCAGTCGACAGGGGGTTAGCTACGAGCAGTACTTC

v_gene: TRBV14
d_gene: TRBD1
j_gene: TRBJ1-1
abundance: -
CDR3aa: CASSQGGQGHTEAFF
CDR3nt: TGTGCCAGCAGCCAAGGGGGACAGGGGCACACTGAAGCTTTCTTT